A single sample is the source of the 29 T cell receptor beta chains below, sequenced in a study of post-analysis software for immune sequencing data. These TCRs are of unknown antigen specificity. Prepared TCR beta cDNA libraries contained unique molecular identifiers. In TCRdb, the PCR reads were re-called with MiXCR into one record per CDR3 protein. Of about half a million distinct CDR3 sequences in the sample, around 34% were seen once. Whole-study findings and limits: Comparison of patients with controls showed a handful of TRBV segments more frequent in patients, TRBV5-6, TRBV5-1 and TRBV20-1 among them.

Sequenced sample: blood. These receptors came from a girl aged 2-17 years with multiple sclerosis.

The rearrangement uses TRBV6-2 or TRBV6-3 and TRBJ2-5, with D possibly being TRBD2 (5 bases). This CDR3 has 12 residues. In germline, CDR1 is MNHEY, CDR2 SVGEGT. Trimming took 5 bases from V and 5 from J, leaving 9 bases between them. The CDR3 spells CASSAGWETQYF. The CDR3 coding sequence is TGTGCCAGCAGTGCGGGTTGGGAGACCCAGTACTTC.

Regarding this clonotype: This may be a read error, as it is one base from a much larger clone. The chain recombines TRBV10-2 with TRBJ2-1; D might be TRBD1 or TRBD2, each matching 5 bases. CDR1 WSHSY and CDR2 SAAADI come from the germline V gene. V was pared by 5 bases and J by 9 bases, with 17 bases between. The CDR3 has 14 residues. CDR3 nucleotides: TGCGCCAGCAGTTTGGGGGTTGTCAGCATTGAGCAGTTCTTC. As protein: CASSLGVVSIEQFF.

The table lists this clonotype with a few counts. CDR3 DNA sequence: TGTGCCAGCAGCTTAATGCCGGGACAGGGGATGACAGATACGCAGTATTTT. Its translation is CASSLMPGQGMTDTQYF. This chain connects TRBV11-2 to TRBJ2-3; TRBD1 aligns across 10 bases. In germline, CDR1 is SGHAT, CDR2 FQNNGV. Unmatched junction bases numbered 8, after V lost 2 bases and J lost 3 bases. The CDR3 runs 17 residues.

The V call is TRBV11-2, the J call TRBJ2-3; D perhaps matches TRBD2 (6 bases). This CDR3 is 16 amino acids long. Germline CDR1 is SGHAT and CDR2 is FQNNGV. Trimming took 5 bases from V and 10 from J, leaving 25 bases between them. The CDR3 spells CASSPLAGPLTRAQYF. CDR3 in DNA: TGTGCCAGCAGCCCCCTGGCGGGGCCTCTAACTAGGGCGCAGTATTTT.

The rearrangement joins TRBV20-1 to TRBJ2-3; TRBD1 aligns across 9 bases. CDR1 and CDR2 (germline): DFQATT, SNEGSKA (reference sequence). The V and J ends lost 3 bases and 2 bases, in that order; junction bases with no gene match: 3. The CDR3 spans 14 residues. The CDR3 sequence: CSARTGGSTDTQYF. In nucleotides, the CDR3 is TGCAGTGCTAGGACAGGGGGGTCCACAGATACGCAGTATTTT.

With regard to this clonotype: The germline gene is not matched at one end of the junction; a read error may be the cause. The DNA of the CDR3 is TGTGCCGTCAGTATGGGGGCCACAGATACGCAGTATTTT. Protein product: CAVSMGATDTQYF. This chain uses TRBV10-3 with TRBJ2-3; a weak D match, TRBD1 (6 bases). The CDR3 spans 13 residues. Germline V gives CDR1 ENHRY, CDR2 SYGVKD.

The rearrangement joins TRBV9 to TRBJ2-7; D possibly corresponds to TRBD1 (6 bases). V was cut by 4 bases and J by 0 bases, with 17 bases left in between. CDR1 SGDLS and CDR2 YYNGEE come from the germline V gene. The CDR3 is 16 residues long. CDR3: CASSPRQAPSSYEQYF. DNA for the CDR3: TGTGCCAGCAGCCCCAGACAGGCCCCAAGCTCCTACGAGCAGTACTTC.

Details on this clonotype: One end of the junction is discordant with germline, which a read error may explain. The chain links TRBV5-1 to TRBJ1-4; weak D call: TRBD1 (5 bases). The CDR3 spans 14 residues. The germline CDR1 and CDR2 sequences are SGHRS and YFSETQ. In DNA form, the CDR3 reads TGCGCCAGCAGCGCCGACAGCATCGAGGGAAAACGGTTTTTT. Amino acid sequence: CASSADSIEGKRFF.

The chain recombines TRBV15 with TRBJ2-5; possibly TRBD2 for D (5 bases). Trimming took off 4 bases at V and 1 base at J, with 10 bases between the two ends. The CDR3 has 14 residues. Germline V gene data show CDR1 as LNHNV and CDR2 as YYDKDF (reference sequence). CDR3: CATSTPGFQETQYF. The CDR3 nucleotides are TGTGCCACCAGCACGCCGGGATTCCAAGAGACCCAGTACTTC.

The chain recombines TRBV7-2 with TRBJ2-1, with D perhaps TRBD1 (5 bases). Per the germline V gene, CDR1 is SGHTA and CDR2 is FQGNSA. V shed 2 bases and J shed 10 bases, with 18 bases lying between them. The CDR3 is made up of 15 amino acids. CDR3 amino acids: CASSLSALGVEEQFF. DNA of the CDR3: TGTGCCAGCAGCTTATCGGCTTTAGGGGTAGAGGAGCAGTTCTTC.

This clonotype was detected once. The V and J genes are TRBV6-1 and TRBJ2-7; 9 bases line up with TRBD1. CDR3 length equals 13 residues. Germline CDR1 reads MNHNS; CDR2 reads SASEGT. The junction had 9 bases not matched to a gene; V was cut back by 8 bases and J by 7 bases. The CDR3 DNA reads TGTGCCAGCCTAGGACAGGGGCCGGTGGAGCAGTACTTC. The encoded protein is CASLGQGPVEQYF.

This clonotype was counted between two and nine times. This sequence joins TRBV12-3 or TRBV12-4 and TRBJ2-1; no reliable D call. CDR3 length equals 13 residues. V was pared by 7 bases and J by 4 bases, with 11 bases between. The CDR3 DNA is TGTGCCAGCAAAACGGACCTATACAATGAGCAGTTCTTC. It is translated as CASKTDLYNEQFF.

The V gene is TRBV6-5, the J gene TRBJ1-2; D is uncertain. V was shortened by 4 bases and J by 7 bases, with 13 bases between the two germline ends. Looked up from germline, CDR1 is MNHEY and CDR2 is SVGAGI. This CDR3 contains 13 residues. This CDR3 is CASSFLGPGGYTF. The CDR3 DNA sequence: TGTGCCAGCAGTTTCCTAGGACCGGGTGGCTACACCTTC.

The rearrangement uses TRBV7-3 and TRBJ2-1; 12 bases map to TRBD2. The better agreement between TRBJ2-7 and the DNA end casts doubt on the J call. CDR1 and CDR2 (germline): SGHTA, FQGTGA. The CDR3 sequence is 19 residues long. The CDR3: CASSLTLAGGPSSYNEQYF. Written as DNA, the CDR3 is TGTGCCAGCAGCTTAACGCTAGCGGGGGGGCCTAGCTCCTACAATGAGCAGTACTTC.

CDR3 residues: CASSGMTRGSETQYF. The CDR3 DNA reads as TGTGCCAGCAGTGGAATGACTAGAGGTTCAGAGACCCAGTACTTC. J is TRBJ2-5 and V is TRBV6-5; D might be TRBD2 (6 bases). CDR1 is MNHEY and CDR2 is SVGAGI in the germline V gene. V shed 5 bases and J shed 4 bases, with 17 bases lying between them. There are 15 residues in the CDR3.

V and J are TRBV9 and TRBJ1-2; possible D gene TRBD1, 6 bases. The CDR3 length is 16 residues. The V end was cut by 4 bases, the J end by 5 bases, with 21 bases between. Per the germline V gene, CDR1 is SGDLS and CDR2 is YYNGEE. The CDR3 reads CASSRGQGPSGYGYTF. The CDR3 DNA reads TGTGCCAGCAGCCGGGGGCAGGGTCCTTCGGGGTATGGCTACACCTTC.

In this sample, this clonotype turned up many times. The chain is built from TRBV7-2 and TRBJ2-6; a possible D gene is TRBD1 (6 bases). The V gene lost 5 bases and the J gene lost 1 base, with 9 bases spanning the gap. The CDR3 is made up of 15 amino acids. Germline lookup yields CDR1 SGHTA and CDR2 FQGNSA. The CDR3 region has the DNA TGTGCCAGCAGCCGAGACAGGTCTGGGGCCAACGTCCTGACTTTC. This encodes CASSRDRSGANVLTF.

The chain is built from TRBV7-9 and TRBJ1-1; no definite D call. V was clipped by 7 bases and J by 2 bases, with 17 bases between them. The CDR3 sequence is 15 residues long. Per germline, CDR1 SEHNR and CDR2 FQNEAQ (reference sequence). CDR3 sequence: CASTSFDGSNTEAFF. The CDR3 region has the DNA TGTGCCAGCACCTCTTTTGACGGATCTAACACTGAAGCTTTCTTT. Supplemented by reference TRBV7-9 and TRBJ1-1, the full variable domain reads DTGVSQNPRHKITKRGQNVTFRCDPISEHNRLYWYRQTLGQGPEFLTYFQNEAQLEKSRLLSDRFSAERPKGSFSTLEIQRTEQGDSAMYLCASTSFDGSNTEAFFGQGTRLTVV.

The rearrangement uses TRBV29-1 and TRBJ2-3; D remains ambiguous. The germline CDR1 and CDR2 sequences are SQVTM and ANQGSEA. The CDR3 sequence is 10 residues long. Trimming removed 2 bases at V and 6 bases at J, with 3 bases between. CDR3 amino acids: CSVESDTQYF. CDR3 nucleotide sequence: TGCAGCGTTGAATCGGATACGCAGTATTTT.

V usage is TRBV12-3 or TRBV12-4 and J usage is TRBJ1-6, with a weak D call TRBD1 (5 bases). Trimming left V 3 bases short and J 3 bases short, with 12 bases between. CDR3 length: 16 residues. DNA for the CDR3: TGTGCCAGCAGTTTTAGGAGACAGAGCTATAATTCACCCCTCCACTTT. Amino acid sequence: CASSFRRQSYNSPLHF.

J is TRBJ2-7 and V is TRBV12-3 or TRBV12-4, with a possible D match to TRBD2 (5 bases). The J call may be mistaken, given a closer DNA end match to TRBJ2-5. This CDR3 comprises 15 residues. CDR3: CASSSVTSLMETQYF. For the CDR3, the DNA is TGTGCCAGCAGTTCCGTAACTAGTCTGATGGAGACCCAGTACTTC.

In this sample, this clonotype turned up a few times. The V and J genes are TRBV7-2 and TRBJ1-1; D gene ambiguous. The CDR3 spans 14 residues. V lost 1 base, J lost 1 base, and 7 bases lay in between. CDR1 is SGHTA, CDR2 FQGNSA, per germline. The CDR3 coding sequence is TGTGCCAGCAGCTTAGAGTTTGAGAACACTGAAGCTTTCTTT. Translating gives CASSLEFENTEAFF.

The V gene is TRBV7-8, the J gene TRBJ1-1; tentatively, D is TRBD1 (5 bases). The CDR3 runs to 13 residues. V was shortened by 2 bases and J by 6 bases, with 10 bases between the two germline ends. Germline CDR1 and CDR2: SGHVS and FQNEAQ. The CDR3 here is CASSLLRGAEAFF. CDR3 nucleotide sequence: TGTGCCAGCAGCTTATTGAGGGGAGCTGAAGCTTTCTTT.

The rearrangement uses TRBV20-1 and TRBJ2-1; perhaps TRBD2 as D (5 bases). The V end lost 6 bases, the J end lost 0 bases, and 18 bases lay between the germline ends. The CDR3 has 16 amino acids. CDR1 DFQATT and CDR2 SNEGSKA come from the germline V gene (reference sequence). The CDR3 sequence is CSAITRTGPSYNEQFF. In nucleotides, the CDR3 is TGCAGTGCAATCACTAGGACCGGGCCCTCCTACAATGAGCAGTTCTTC.

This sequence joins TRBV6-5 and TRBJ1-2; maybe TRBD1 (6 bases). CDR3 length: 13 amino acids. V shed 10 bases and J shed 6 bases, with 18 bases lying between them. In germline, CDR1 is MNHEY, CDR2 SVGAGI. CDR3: CANSRGGADGYTF. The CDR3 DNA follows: TGTGCCAACTCCCGCGGGGGGGCCGATGGCTACACCTTC.

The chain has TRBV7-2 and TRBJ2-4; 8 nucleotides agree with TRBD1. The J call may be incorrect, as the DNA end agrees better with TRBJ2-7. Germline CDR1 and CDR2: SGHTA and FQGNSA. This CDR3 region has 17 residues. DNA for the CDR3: TGTGCCAGCAGCCCCCGTCCGACAGGGGTTATCTCCTACGAGCAGTACTTC. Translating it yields CASSPRPTGVISYEQYF.

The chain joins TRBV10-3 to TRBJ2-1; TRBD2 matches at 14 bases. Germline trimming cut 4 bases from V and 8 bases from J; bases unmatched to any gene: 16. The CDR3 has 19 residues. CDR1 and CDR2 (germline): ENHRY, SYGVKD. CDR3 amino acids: CAISGATSGGASRVHEQFF. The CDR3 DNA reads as TGTGCCATCAGTGGGGCGACTAGCGGGGGGGCCTCACGCGTGCATGAGCAGTTCTTC.

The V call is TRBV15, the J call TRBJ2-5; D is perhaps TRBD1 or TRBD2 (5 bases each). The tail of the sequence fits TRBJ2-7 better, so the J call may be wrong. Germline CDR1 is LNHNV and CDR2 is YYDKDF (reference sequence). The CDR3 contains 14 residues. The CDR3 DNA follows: TGTGCCACCAGCCCAGGCAGGGACCACCCCGAGCAGTACTTC. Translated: CATSPGRDHPEQYF.

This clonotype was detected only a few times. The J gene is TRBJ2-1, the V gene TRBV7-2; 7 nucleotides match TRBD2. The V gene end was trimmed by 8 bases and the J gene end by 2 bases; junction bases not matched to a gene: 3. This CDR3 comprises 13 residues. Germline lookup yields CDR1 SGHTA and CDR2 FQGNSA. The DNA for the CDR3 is TGTGCCAGCCTTCGGGGGGCCTACAATGAGCAGTTCTTC. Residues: CASLRGAYNEQFF.